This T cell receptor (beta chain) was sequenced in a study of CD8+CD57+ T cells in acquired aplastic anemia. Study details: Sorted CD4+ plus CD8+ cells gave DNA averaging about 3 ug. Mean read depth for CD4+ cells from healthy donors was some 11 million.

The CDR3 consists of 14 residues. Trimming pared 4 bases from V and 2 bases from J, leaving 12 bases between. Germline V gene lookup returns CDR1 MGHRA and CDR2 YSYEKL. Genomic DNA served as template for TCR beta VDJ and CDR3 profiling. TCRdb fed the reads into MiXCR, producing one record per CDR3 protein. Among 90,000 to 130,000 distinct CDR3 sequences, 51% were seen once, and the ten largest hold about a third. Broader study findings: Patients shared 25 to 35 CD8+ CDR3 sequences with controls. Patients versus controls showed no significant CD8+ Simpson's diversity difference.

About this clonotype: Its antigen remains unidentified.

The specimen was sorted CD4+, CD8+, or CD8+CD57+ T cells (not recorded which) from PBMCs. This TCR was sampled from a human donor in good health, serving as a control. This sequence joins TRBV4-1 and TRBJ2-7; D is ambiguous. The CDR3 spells CASSPEARAYEQYF. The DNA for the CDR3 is TGCGCCAGCAGCCCCGAGGCGCGTGCCTACGAGCAGTACTTC.